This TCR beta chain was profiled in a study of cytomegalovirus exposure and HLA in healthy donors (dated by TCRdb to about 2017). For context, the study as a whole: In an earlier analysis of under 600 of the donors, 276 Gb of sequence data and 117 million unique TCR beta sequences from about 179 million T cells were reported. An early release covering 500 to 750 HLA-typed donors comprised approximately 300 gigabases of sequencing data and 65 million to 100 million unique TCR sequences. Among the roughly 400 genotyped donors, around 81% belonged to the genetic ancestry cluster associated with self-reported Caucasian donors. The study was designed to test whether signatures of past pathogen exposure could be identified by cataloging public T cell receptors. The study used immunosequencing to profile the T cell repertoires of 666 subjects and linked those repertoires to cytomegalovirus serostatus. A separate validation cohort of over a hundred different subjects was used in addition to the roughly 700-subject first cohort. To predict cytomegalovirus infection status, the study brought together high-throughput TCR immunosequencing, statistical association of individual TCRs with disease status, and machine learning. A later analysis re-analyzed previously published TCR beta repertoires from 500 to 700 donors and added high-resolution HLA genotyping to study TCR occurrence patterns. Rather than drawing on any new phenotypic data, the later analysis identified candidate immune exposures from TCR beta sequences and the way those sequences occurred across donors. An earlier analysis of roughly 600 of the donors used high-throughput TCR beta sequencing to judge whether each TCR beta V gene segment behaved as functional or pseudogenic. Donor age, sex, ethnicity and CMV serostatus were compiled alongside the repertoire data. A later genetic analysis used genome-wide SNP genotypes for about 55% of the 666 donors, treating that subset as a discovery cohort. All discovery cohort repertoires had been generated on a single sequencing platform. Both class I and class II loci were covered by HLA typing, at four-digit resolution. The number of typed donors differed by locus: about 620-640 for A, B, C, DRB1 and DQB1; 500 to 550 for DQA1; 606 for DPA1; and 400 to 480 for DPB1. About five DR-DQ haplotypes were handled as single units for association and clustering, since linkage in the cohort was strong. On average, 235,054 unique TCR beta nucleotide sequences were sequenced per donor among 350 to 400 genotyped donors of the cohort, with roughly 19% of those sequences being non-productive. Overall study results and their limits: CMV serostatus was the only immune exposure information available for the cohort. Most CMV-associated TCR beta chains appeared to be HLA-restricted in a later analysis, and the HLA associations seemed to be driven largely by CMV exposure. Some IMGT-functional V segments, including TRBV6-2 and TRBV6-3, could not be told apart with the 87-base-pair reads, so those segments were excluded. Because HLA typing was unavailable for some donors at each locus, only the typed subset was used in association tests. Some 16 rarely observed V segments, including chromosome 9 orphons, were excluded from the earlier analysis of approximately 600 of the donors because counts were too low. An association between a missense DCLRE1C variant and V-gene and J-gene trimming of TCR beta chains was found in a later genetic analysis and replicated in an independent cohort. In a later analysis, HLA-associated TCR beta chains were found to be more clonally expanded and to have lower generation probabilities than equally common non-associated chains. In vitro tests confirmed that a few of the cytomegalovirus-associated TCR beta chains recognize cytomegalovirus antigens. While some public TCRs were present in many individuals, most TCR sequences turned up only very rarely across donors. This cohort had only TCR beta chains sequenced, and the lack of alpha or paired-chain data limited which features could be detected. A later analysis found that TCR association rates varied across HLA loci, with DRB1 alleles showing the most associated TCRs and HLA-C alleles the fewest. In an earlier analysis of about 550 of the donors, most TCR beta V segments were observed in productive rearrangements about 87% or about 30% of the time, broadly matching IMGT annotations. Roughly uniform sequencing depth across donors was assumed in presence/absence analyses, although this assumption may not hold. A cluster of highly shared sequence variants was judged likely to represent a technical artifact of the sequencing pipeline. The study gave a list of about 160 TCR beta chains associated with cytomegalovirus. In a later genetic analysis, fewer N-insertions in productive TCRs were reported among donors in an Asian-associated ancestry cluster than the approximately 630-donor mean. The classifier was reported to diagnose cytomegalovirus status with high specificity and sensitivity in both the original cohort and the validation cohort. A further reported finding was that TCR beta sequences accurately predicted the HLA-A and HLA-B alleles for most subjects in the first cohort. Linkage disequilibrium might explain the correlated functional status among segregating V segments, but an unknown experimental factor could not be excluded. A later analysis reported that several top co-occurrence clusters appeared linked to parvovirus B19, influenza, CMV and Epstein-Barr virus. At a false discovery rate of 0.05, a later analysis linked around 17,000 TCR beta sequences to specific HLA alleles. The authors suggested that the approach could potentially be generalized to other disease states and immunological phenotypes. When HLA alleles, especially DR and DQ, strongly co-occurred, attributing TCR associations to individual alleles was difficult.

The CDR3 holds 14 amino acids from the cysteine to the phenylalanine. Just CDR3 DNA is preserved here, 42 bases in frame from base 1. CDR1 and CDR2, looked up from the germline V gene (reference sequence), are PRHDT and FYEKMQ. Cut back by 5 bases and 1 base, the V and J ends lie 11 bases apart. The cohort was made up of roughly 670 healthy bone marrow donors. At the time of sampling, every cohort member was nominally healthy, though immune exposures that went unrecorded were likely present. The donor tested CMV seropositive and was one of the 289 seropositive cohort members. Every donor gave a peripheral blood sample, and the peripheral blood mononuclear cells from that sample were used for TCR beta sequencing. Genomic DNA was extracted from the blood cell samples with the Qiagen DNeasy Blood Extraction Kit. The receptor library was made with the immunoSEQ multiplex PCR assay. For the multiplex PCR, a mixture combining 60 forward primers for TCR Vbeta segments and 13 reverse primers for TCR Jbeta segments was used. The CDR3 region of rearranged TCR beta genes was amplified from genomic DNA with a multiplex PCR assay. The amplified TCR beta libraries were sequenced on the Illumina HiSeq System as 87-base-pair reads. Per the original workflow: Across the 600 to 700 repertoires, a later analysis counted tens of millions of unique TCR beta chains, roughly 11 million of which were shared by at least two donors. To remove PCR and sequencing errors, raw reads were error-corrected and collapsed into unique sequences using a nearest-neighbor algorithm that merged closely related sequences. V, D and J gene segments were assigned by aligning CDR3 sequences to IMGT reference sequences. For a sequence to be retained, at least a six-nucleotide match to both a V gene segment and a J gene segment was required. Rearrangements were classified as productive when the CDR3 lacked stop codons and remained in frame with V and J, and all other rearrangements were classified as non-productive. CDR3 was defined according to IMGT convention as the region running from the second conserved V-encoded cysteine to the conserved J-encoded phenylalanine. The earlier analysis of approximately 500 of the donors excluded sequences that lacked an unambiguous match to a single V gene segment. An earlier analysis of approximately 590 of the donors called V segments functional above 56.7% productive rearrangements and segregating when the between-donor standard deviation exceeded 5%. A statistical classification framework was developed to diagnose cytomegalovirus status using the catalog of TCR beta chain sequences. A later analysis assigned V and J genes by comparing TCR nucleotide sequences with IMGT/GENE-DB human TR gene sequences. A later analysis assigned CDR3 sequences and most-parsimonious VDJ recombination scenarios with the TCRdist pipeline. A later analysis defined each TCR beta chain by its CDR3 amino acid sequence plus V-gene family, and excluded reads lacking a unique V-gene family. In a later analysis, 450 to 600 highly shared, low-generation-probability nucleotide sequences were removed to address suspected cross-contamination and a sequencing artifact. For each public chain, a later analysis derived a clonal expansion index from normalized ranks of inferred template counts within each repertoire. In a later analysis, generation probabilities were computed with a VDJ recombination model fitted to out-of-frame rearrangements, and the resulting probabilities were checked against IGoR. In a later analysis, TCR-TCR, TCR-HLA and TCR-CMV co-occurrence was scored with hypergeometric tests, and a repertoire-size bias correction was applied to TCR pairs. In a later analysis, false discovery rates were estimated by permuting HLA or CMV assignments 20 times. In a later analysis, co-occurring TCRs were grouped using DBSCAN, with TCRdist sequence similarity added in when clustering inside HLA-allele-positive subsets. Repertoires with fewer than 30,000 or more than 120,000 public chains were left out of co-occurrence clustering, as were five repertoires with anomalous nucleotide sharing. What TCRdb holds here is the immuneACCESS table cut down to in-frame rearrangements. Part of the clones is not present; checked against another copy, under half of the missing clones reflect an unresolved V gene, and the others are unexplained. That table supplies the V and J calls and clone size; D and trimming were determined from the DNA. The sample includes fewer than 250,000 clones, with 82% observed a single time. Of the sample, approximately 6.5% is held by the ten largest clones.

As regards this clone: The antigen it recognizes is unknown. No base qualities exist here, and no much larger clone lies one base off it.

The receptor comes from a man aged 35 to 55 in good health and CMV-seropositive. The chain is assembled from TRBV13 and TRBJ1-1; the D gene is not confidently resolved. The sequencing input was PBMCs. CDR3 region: CASSPRLENTEAFF. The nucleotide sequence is TGTGCCAGCAGCCCCCGACTAGAGAACACTGAAGCTTTCTTT.